Below, 2 T cell receptor beta chains from the same sample are listed, as sequenced in a study of blood T cell repertoires in COVID-19. The protocol was immunoSEQ multiplex PCR, while the TCRdb copy is restricted to in-frame clones and leaves out a portion. Of about 300,000 clones listed, 70% to 90% are singletons. Sequencing used PBMCs or T cells enriched from blood (not recorded which). These receptors all stem from a man aged 25 to 40 who had recovered from COVID-19.

The chain uses TRBV18 and TRBJ2-7, with 13 nucleotides matching TRBD2. CDR3 size: 15 residues. V was pared by 6 bases and J by 6 bases, with 8 bases of the junction left unmatched. CDR1 is KGHSH, CDR2 LQKENI, per germline. The CDR3 loop is CASSPNGLAGAEQYF. CDR3 coding DNA: TGTGCCAGCTCGCCAAATGGACTAGCGGGGGCCGAGCAGTACTTC.

The chain joins TRBV21-1 to TRBJ1-1; TRBD1, the table's D call, was not compared with the DNA. TRBV21-1 is designated a pseudogene. The CDR3 contains 18 residues. This CDR3 is CASSPGQGAKRGNTEAFF. CDR3 sequence (DNA): TGTGCCAGCAGCCCGGGACAGGGGGCTAAAAGGGGGAACACTGAAGCTTTCTTT.